What follows are 14 T cell receptor beta chains derived from one specimen sequenced in a study of preoperative IRX-2 immunotherapy in early breast cancer. Treatment in this sample: preoperative locoregional IRX-2 cytokine immunotherapy. Clones were sequenced by immunoSEQ multiplex PCR, and TCRdb holds only the in-frame ones, with some missing. The table shows 40,000 to 50,000 clones, with around 77% occurring only once. The sequences come from tumor tissue, collected after IRX-2 immunotherapy. The origin of the receptors is a human donor with breast cancer.

The chain carries TRBV7-1 and TRBJ2-7, with 8 positions matching TRBD1. TRBV7-1 is labeled an ORF, and its function is uncertain. V lost 6 bases, J lost 9 bases, and 10 bases stayed unmatched. The CDR3 is 13 residues long. CDR3 region: CASSLGQGAAQYF. CDR3 sequence (DNA): TGTGCCAGCAGTTTAGGACAGGGAGCCGCGCAGTACTTC.

This clone was seen just once. The chain uses TRBV6-8 and TRBJ1-5; maybe TRBD1 (5 bases). The germline gives CDR1 MNHGY, CDR2 SAAAGT. The CDR3 loop spans 13 amino acids. V gave up 5 bases and J gave up 4 bases, with 9 bases separating them. CDR3 loop: CASSVAGNQPQHF. Written as DNA, the CDR3 is TGTGCCAGCAGTGTCGCAGGGAATCAGCCCCAGCATTTT.

The chain links TRBV6-8 to TRBJ1-2; D perhaps matches TRBD1 (5 bases). The germline CDR1 and CDR2 sequences are MNHGY and SAAAGT. The CDR3 spans 13 residues. V lost 6 bases and J 1 base, leaving 9 bases between the germline ends. This CDR3 is CASRTELNYGYTF. The CDR3 DNA follows: TGTGCCAGCAGGACAGAACTTAACTATGGCTACACCTTC.

The J gene is TRBJ2-6, the V gene TRBV6-8; no definite D call. The CDR3 has 15 amino acids. Trimming cost V 5 bases and J 0 bases, with 8 bases left between them. The germline CDR1 and CDR2 sequences are MNHGY and SAAAGT. The CDR3 sequence is CASSPHSSGANVLTF. The CDR3 coding sequence is TGTGCCAGCAGTCCCCACAGCTCTGGGGCCAACGTCCTGACTTTC.

This chain connects TRBV6-8 to TRBJ1-1; D gene unclear. V lost 7 bases and J 1 base, leaving 13 bases between the germline ends. CDR1 and CDR2 from the germline V gene are MNHGY and SAAAGT. This CDR3 is built from 14 residues. CDR3 region: CASIMIPENTEAFF. CDR3 in DNA: TGTGCCAGCATCATGATCCCTGAGAACACTGAAGCTTTCTTT.

The V gene is TRBV18, the J gene TRBJ1-5, with TRBD1 as a possible D gene (5 bases). The CDR3 totals 14 residues. Between the trimmed V and J ends, which lost 5 bases and 7 bases, there was a span of 15 bases. CDR1 and CDR2 (germline): KGHSH, LQKENI. For the CDR3, the DNA is TGTGCCAGCTCAATCGGCGGGGGGGGACAGCCCCAGCATTTT. Translating gives CASSIGGGGQPQHF.

CDR3 amino acids: CASSPSGLGTYEQYF. The CDR3, as DNA: TGTGCCAGCTCACCAAGTGGTTTGGGAACCTACGAGCAGTACTTC. This rearrangement joins TRBV18 to TRBJ2-7; D not resolved. Germline values: CDR1 KGHSH, CDR2 LQKENI. Trimming stripped 2 bases from V and 2 bases from J, with 13 bases between. The CDR3 covers 15 residues.

The sample holds a few counts of this clone. V usage is TRBV11-3 and J usage is TRBJ1-6; 8 bases align to TRBD1. The CDR3 is 16 residues long. The germline CDR1 and CDR2 sequences are SGHNT and YENEEA. Trimming cost V 2 bases and J 7 bases; bases outside gene matches: 7. This chain's CDR3 is CASSLPTGVVNSPLHF. CDR3 DNA sequence: TGTGCCAGCAGCTTACCGACAGGGGTTGTAAATTCACCCCTCCACTTT.

This clone was counted only a few times. The chain has TRBV18 and TRBJ1-5; D is undetermined. Trimming removed 2 bases from V and 0 bases from J, with 2 bases in between. The germline V gene has CDR1 KGHSH and CDR2 LQKENI. The CDR3 totals 13 residues. CDR3 sequence: CASSPSSNQPQHF. CDR3 nucleotides: TGTGCCAGCTCACCAAGTAGCAATCAGCCCCAGCATTTT.

The chain employs TRBV6-8 and TRBJ2-2; 8 nucleotides agree with TRBD1. In germline, CDR1 is MNHGY, CDR2 SAAAGT. The CDR3 consists of 13 residues. V lost 10 bases and J lost 3; bases outside the gene matches: 4. CDR3 amino acids: CAIWGQDTGELFF. CDR3 coding DNA: TGTGCCATCTGGGGACAGGACACCGGGGAGCTGTTTTTT.

The CDR3 protein is CASSFGTEAILFF. The CDR3 DNA sequence: TGTGCCAGCAGTTTTGGGACAGAGGCTATACTGTTTTTT. The gene calls are TRBV28 and TRBJ1-4; TRBD1 agrees at 7 bases. The CDR3 is made up of 13 amino acids. Looked up from germline, CDR1 is MDHEN and CDR2 is SYDVKM. Unmatched junction bases numbered 8, after V lost 3 bases and J lost 13 bases.

This chain connects TRBV10-2 to TRBJ1-2; no reliable D call. This CDR3 has 12 residues. The V gene lost 2 bases and the J gene lost 5 bases, with 6 bases spanning the gap. The germline CDR1 and CDR2 sequences are WSHSY and SAAADI. The chain's CDR3 is CASSEPGYGYTF. Written as DNA, the CDR3 is TGCGCCAGCAGTGAGCCTGGTTATGGCTACACCTTC.

This clone has a handful of counts. The DNA of the CDR3 is TGTGCCAGTAGTATAGCCGACAGCCTCTCCTACGAGCAGTACTTC. Encoded protein: CASSIADSLSYEQYF. The chain uses TRBV19 and TRBJ2-7; the D gene is possibly TRBD1 (5 bases). This CDR3 has 15 amino acids. Between the trimmed V and J ends, which lost 1 base and 0 bases, there was a span of 10 bases. Looked up from germline, CDR1 is LNHDA and CDR2 is SQIVND (reference sequence).

This sequence joins TRBV28 and TRBJ2-3, with 10 bases aligning to TRBD1. After removal of 1 base from V and 1 base from J, the junction contained 2 bases not matched to a gene. Germline values: CDR1 MDHEN, CDR2 SYDVKM. This CDR3 comprises 16 residues. The CDR3 DNA reads TGTGCCAGCAGTTTATCAGGGACAGGGGGCACAGATACGCAGTATTTT. Amino acids: CASSLSGTGGTDTQYF.